This T cell receptor (beta chain) was recorded in a study of blood T cell repertoires in COVID-19 (dated by TCRdb to 2018 to 2021). Context from the whole study: Samples from collaborators originated in the United States, Italy and Spain and spanned both the acute and convalescent phases of COVID-19. The prospective study material was composed of cDNA or gDNA derived from T cells, B-cell-depleted T cells, or PBMCs. The dataset comprised deeply sampled blood TCRbeta repertoires from subjects exposed to, actively infected with, or recovered from COVID-19. The repertoires were released in a freely available public database intended as a resource for research on the immune response to SARS-CoV-2. Samples came from the ongoing ImmuneRACE study (first 160 participants) plus 1,254 subjects from 6 global collaborators. A de-identified subject ID, COVID-19 status, age in years and sex were almost always included in the sample metadata. Where available, HLA class I and class II types were obtained from metadata supplied by the sample provider rather than from assay-based typing.

TCRbeta CDR3 regions were amplified from genomic DNA by means of the immunoSEQ Assay, a bias-controlled multiplex PCR. In the paper's pipeline: Nucleated cell counts per sample were estimated from amplification of reference gene primers within the assay. Sequence reads were collapsed and filtered to measure the absolute abundance of every unique TCRbeta CDR3 rearrangement. Productive Simpson clonality was computed per sample as the square root of Simpson's diversity index over productive rearrangements. TCRdb re-hosts the immuneACCESS table, in-frame sequences only. Its copies lack some clones; in the studies checked, an unresolved V gene accounts for under half of them, and the cause for the rest is not known. The D gene and trimming were derived from the DNA, and the V and J assignments and clone size from that table. Present in this sample are 250,000 to 350,000 clones, around 89% of which were seen just once. Together, the top ten hold around 4.5% of the sample.

In the prospective study, participants were 18 to 89 years old, resided in around 25 geographic areas of the United States, and were enrolled through a virtual design. In the prospective study, cohorts were assigned on the basis of participant-reported clinical history obtained from a screening survey and a study questionnaire. Each participant in the prospective study had whole blood, serum and a nasopharyngeal or oropharyngeal swab collected by mobile phlebotomists. Over a roughly 2-month period, participants in the prospective study had the option of providing additional blood draws and questionnaires. Prospective study blood samples were shipped either frozen or at room temperature before DNA extraction. Summary of the overall study and its limitations: Clinical and demographic metadata were provided uncurated, with the amount varying by source and participant.

On this clone itself: The clone's antigen remains unknown. The record has no base qualities; no much larger clone is one base away.

Sample: PBMCs or T cells enriched from blood (not recorded which). This sequence originates from a woman aged 18-29 years with acute COVID-19.

The nucleotide sequence reads as follows: TGTGCCAGCGGGACAGGGGCTCGAATGACTGAAGCTTTCTTT. Translated, this gives CASGTGARMTEAFF. This chain joins TRBV28 to TRBJ1-1; TRBD1 matches 10 bases in the middle. The CDR3 sequence holds 14 residues, the cysteine and phenylalanine included. The DNA shown is the 42-base CDR3, in frame from base 1. Sequences MDHEN (CDR1) and SYDVKM (CDR2) are obtained from the germline V gene. Relative to germline, V is missing 8 bases and J is missing 5 bases, with 8 bases of the junction outside any gene match.